Given below is one TCR beta chain in context. This specimen belongs to a study of cytomegalovirus exposure and HLA in healthy donors. The CDR3 is 16 residues long. With 1 base removed from V and 0 bases from J, the gap between germline ends came to 11 bases. The germline V gene encodes CDR1 SGHNT and CDR2 YYREEE (reference sequence). Data came from immunoSEQ multiplex PCR; TCRdb stores just in-frame clones and leaves some out. The table lists around 140,000 clones, about 88% of them singletons. The specimen sequenced was PBMCs. The chain employs TRBV5-4 and TRBJ1-3; D possibly corresponds to TRBD1 (6 bases). The origin of this receptor is a woman aged 18-35 years in good health and CMV-seronegative. The CDR3 reads CASSLKKQGSGNTIYF. DNA of the CDR3: TGTGCCAGCAGCTTGAAGAAACAGGGCTCTGGAAACACCATATATTTT.